The 24 T cell receptor beta chains below come from one sample, sequenced in a study of OX40 agonist ivuxolimab in advanced cancers. Profiled with immunoSEQ multiplex PCR; TCRdb holds only in-frame clones, not every one. This table has approximately 65,000 clones, around nine tenths appearing once. The sample here was CD4+ or CD8+ T cells sorted from blood, taken in a trial of the OX40 agonist ivuxolimab. These receptor sequences come from an adult with an advanced solid tumor such as melanoma, head and neck, liver or kidney cancer.

The chain links TRBV27 to TRBJ1-4, with D perhaps matching TRBD1 (6 bases). V was cut by 5 bases and J by 7 bases, with 14 bases left in between. The CDR3 loop spans 14 amino acids. Germline values: CDR1 MNHEY, CDR2 SMNVEV (reference sequence). CDR3 in DNA: TGTGCCAGCAGTCAGGGACAATACGGTGAAAAACTGTTTTTT. It specifies CASSQGQYGEKLFF. Full variable domain (rest looked up from reference TRBV27 and TRBJ1-4): EAQVTQNPRYLITVTGKKLTVTCSQNMNHEYMSWYRQDPGLGLRQIYYSMNVEVTDKGDVPEGYKVSRKEKRNFPLILESPSPNQTSLYFCASSQGQYGEKLFFGSGTQLSVL.

The chain has TRBV18 and TRBJ1-4; a possible D gene is TRBD1 (5 bases). V lost 6 bases and J 10 bases, leaving 18 bases between the germline ends. There are 14 residues in the CDR3. The germline gives CDR1 KGHSH, CDR2 LQKENI. The CDR3 DNA sequence: TGTGCCAGCTCGCCGGGGAAAGGGGAAGTAAAACTGTTTTTT. Translated: CASSPGKGEVKLFF. Drawing the rest from reference TRBV18 and TRBJ1-4, the complete variable domain is NAGVMQNPRHLVRRRGQEARLRCSPMKGHSHVYWYRQLPEEGLKFMVYLQKENIIDESGMPKERFSAEFPKEGPSILRIQQVVRGDSAAYFCASSPGKGEVKLFFGSGTQLSVL.

The chain couples TRBV30 to TRBJ2-7; no reliable D call. The CDR3 length is 12 residues. The germline V gene has CDR1 GTSNPN and CDR2 SVGIG (reference sequence). V lost 3 bases and J 7 bases, leaving 13 bases between the germline ends. CDR3 DNA: TGTGCCTGGAGCGCCACCAGAAGGGAGCAGTACTTC. As protein: CAWSATRREQYF.

The chain has TRBV27 and TRBJ2-3; TRBD2 agrees at 10 bases. The germline gives CDR1 MNHEY, CDR2 SMNVEV (reference sequence). Trimming removed 6 bases from V and 0 bases from J; junction bases left unmatched: 6. The CDR3 spans 16 residues. The CDR3 DNA follows: TGTGCCAGCAGGAAGACTAGCGGGCGAAGCACAGATACGCAGTATTTT. Protein sequence: CASRKTSGRSTDTQYF.

This chain links TRBV7-2 with TRBJ2-1, with 7 nucleotides matching TRBD2. This CDR3 is built from 14 residues. Germline CDR1 reads SGHTA; CDR2 reads FQGNSA. V shed 8 bases, J shed 3 bases, and the junction held 7 bases outside the gene matches. CDR3 sequence: CASSRGGGYNEQFF. In DNA form, the CDR3 reads TGTGCCAGCTCCCGGGGCGGGGGCTACAATGAGCAGTTCTTC.

The V and J genes are TRBV5-8 and TRBJ2-7, with D tentatively TRBD2 (6 bases). V lost 2 bases and J lost 2, with 14 bases in between. The germline gives CDR1 SGHTS, CDR2 YDEGEE. The CDR3 sequence is 15 residues long. The CDR3 DNA follows: TGTGCCAGCAGCTTCAGGGTTGGGGAGGCCTACGAGCAGTACTTC. Amino acid sequence: CASSFRVGEAYEQYF.

The rearrangement links TRBV6-9 to TRBJ2-7; 7 nucleotides agree with TRBD1. The CDR3 is 16 residues long. V was clipped by 6 bases and J by 3 bases; unmatched bases: 14. Germline V gene sequence: CDR1 MNHGY, CDR2 SVAAGI. DNA for the CDR3: TGTGCCAGCAGCTACCTAAGGGGGCGTGAAGACTACGAGCAGTACTTC. Its translation: CASSYLRGREDYEQYF.

The chain recombines TRBV21-1 with TRBJ1-4. TRBV21-1 is a pseudogene segment. The CDR3 sequence is 16 residues long. CDR3 sequence (DNA): TGTGCCAGCAGCAAAGAGGCCGGGGTCCGGGGTGAAAAACTGTTTTTT. It is translated as CASSKEAGVRGEKLFF.

This sequence joins TRBV23-1 and TRBJ1-6; TRBD1 might be the D (6 bases). TRBV23-1 falls under the ORF class, with uncertain function. CDR3 length: 17 residues. V shed 0 bases and J shed 7 bases, with 16 bases lying between them. The CDR3 DNA is TGCGCCAGCAGTCAATCGACTTTCTTACAGGGAAATTCACCCCTCCACTTT. The encoded protein is CASSQSTFLQGNSPLHF.

This clone is a singleton in its sample. The chain combines TRBV25-1 with TRBJ2-1, with 8 bases identical to TRBD2. The CDR3 is made up of 11 amino acids. CDR1 and CDR2 from the germline V gene are MGHDK and SYGVNS. The chain's CDR3 is CATGGTNEQFF. The CDR3 DNA is TGTGCTACGGGGGGGACCAATGAGCAGTTCTTC. Full variable domain (missing parts from reference TRBV25-1 and TRBJ2-1): EADIYQTPRYLVIGTGKKITLECSQTMGHDKMYWYQQDPGMELHLIHYSYGVNSTEKGDLSSESTVSRIRTEHFPLTLESARPSHTSQYLCATGGTNEQFFGPGTRLTVL.

J is TRBJ2-1 and V is TRBV6-1; the match to TRBD2 covers 10 bases. Germline V gene lookup returns CDR1 MNHNS and CDR2 SASEGT. Trimming cost V 6 bases and J 10 bases; bases outside gene matches: 3. CDR3 length: 12 amino acids. The CDR3 region has the DNA TGTGCCAGCAGAGCGGGGGGGCGAGAGCAGTTCTTC. Translated, it gives CASRAGGREQFF.

The chain has TRBV2 and TRBJ1-1; TRBD1 matches 7 bases. V shed 7 bases, J shed 5 bases, and the junction held 4 bases outside the gene matches. This CDR3 is built from 12 residues. Germline V gene sequence: CDR1 SNHLY, CDR2 FYNNEI. The CDR3 nucleotides read TGTGCCAGCAATTTACAGGGGACTGAAGCTTTCTTT. Amino acid sequence: CASNLQGTEAFF. Filled out from reference TRBV2 and TRBJ1-1, the complete variable domain reads EPEVTQTPSHQVTQMGQEVILRCVPISNHLYFYWYRQILGQKVEFLVSFYNNEISEKSEIFDDQFSVERPDGSNFTLKIRSTKLEDSAMYFCASNLQGTEAFFGQGTRLTVV.

The gene calls are TRBV6-1 and TRBJ2-5; D gene uncertain. The germline V gene encodes CDR1 MNHNS and CDR2 SASEGT. The V end was cut by 4 bases, the J end by 2 bases, with 8 bases between. The CDR3 sequence is 13 residues long. The CDR3 coding sequence is TGTGCCAGCAGTGGGGGATCACAAGAGACCCAGTACTTC. Protein product: CASSGGSQETQYF.

The chain combines TRBV18 with TRBJ1-1; tentatively, D is TRBD1 (5 bases). Trimming removed 3 bases from V and 1 base from J, with 9 bases in between. CDR1 is KGHSH and CDR2 is LQKENI in the germline V gene. The CDR3 runs 14 residues. CDR3 sequence (DNA): TGTGCCAGCTCACCCGGGGCAGGGAACACTGAAGCTTTCTTT. Translating gives CASSPGAGNTEAFF.

V usage is TRBV4-3 and J usage is TRBJ2-6; D remains ambiguous. Germline V gene sequence: CDR1 LGHNA, CDR2 YSLEER. The V gene lost 4 bases and the J gene lost 0 bases, with 16 bases spanning the gap. CDR3 length: 18 amino acids. The CDR3 coding sequence is TGCGCCAGCAGCCCTGGCAGACCAGGCGGCTCTGGGGCCAACGTCCTGACTTTC. Protein: CASSPGRPGGSGANVLTF.

The rearrangement joins TRBV7-9 to TRBJ1-5; D is unclear. The ends were cut back, 3 bases at V and 3 bases at J, with 6 bases in the middle. CDR1 and CDR2 (germline): SEHNR, FQNEAQ (reference sequence). This CDR3 is 13 amino acids long. The CDR3 region has the DNA TGTGCCAGCAGCTTCTGGGTCAATCAGCCCCAGCATTTT. Translated: CASSFWVNQPQHF.

V gene TRBV11-3 combines with J gene TRBJ2-3, with D possibly matching TRBD1 (7 bases). V gave up 5 bases and J gave up 1 base, with 10 bases separating them. The CDR3 totals 14 residues. Per germline, CDR1 SGHNT and CDR2 YENEEA. The CDR3 sequence: CASSQGGRTDTQYF. CDR3 in DNA: TGTGCCAGCAGCCAGGGGGGCCGCACAGATACGCAGTATTTT.

The chain employs TRBV5-5 and TRBJ1-2; unclear D gene. Trimming left V 1 base short and J 2 bases short, with 6 bases between. The CDR3 has 13 amino acids. Germline CDR1 reads SGHKS; CDR2 reads YYEKEE (reference sequence). CDR3 sequence: CASSLKVNYGYTF. CDR3 sequence (DNA): TGTGCCAGCAGCTTGAAAGTAAACTATGGCTACACCTTC.

The chain employs TRBV29-1 and TRBJ1-5, with TRBD1 matching over 9 bases. The CDR3 consists of 12 residues. The trim removed 6 bases at V and 4 bases at J, leaving 1 base unmatched. Per the germline V gene, CDR1 is SQVTM and CDR2 is ANQGSEA. CDR3 in amino acids: CSVGTGNQPQHF. The CDR3 coding sequence is TGCAGCGTCGGGACAGGGAATCAGCCCCAGCATTTT.

The chain combines TRBV5-4 with TRBJ2-2; a weak D match, TRBD2 (6 bases). This CDR3 has 16 residues. The germline gives CDR1 SGHNT, CDR2 YYREEE (reference sequence). Trimming pared 5 bases from V and 4 bases from J, leaving 18 bases between. In nucleotides, the CDR3 is TGTGCCAGCAGTGGGGCGGGGAGAGGGCCCACCGGGGAGCTGTTTTTT. Translation: CASSGAGRGPTGELFF.

The CDR3 loop reads CAWSVLAGRNTGELFF. The CDR3 nucleotides are TGTGCCTGGAGTGTACTAGCGGGGCGCAACACCGGGGAGCTGTTTTTT. V gene TRBV30 combines with J gene TRBJ2-2, with TRBD2 identical over 10 bases. Germline assignment: CDR1 GTSNPN and CDR2 SVGIG (reference sequence). J lost 2 bases, V lost 0 bases, and 3 bases had no gene match. The CDR3 is 16 residues long.

The V and J genes are TRBV11-2 and TRBJ2-1; TRBD2 matches 8 bases. The germline gives CDR1 SGHAT, CDR2 FQNNGV. The CDR3 is 15 residues long. V gave up 5 bases and J gave up 7 bases; unmatched junction bases: 10. Here the CDR3 reads CASSHGSGGTNEQFF. The DNA for the CDR3 is TGTGCCAGCAGCCACGGGAGCGGGGGAACGAATGAGCAGTTCTTC. Together with reference TRBV11-2 and TRBJ2-1, the CDR3 gives the full variable domain: EAGVAQSPRYKIIEKRQSVAFWCNPISGHATLYWYQQILGQGPKLLIQFQNNGVVDDSQLPKDRFSAERLKGVDSTLKIQPAKLEDSAVYLCASSHGSGGTNEQFFGPGTRLTVL.

This clone was found once. The rearrangement links TRBV21-1 to TRBJ1-2; TRBD1 is the table's D call and was not checked against the DNA. TRBV21-1 is recorded as a pseudogene. The CDR3 contains 16 residues. CDR3: CASWVTGSHAVNGYTF. The CDR3 nucleotides are TGTGCCAGCTGGGTGACAGGGAGCCACGCTGTTAACGGCTACACCTTC.

In this sample, this clone turned up a few times. The chain has TRBV19 and TRBJ2-7, with 7 bases aligning to TRBD1. Germline V CDR1 and CDR2: LNHDA, SQIVND (reference sequence). CDR3 size: 14 residues. After removal of 5 bases from V and 3 bases from J, the junction contained 7 bases not matched to a gene. The chain's CDR3 is CASSVGQFDYEQYF. CDR3 bases: TGTGCCAGTAGTGTGGGACAGTTTGACTACGAGCAGTACTTC. Combining the CDR3 with reference TRBV19 and TRBJ2-7 gives the whole variable domain DGGITQSPKYLFRKEGQNVTLSCEQNLNHDAMYWYRQDPGQGLRLIYYSQIVNDFQKGDIAEGYSVSREKKESFPLTVTSAQKNPTAFYLCASSVGQFDYEQYFGPGTRLTVT.